Shown below are 8 T cell receptor beta chains from a single sample sequenced in a study of cytomegalovirus exposure and HLA in healthy donors. TCRdb's copy holds only in-frame clones and misses some; the assay was immunoSEQ multiplex PCR. This repertoire shows nearly 200,000 clones, approximately 82% found once; its top ten account for 13%. The sample consisted of PBMCs. The receptor source for this set is a woman in her 30s in good health and CMV-seropositive.

The rearrangement links TRBV11-1 to TRBJ2-4; 8 bases align to TRBD2. The germline gives CDR1 SGHAT, CDR2 FQDESV (reference sequence). The CDR3 length is 17 residues. V was clipped by 1 base and J by 2 bases; unmatched bases: 7. Here the CDR3 DNA reads TGTGCCAGCAGCTTAGATGGCGGGAGGTCGTCCAAAAACATTCAGTACTTC. Translated: CASSLDGGRSSKNIQYF.

The chain recombines TRBV29-1 with TRBJ2-7, with 7 bases lining up with TRBD2. Germline V lookup: CDR1 SQVTM, CDR2 ANQGSEA. V dropped 4 bases and J dropped 7; count of bases not matched to a gene: 7. The CDR3 is 12 amino acids. The DNA of the CDR3 is TGCAGCGTTGGAGGCGTTAGCGGGGAGCAGTACTTC. Encoded protein: CSVGGVSGEQYF.

With respect to this clone: This CDR3 is also generated by other DNA sequences in the sample. V gene TRBV7-9 combines with J gene TRBJ2-7, with D tentatively TRBD2 (5 bases). V was pared by 0 bases and J by 4 bases, with 7 bases between. CDR1 is SEHNR, CDR2 FQNEAQ, per germline (reference sequence). The CDR3 is made up of 13 amino acids. The chain's CDR3 is CASSLAGSYEQYF. The CDR3 DNA follows: TGTGCCAGCAGCTTAGCGGGGAGTTACGAGCAGTACTTC.

This clone was detected only a few times. The chain couples TRBV7-3 to TRBJ1-2; TRBD1 is a possible D gene (6 bases). Trimming cost V 5 bases and J 4 bases, with 20 bases left between them. The germline V gene has CDR1 SGHTA and CDR2 FQGTGA. The CDR3 extends over 16 amino acids. The DNA of the CDR3 is TGTGCCAGCAGCCCCACTGCCGTCACAGGGTTCTATGGCTACACCTTC. This encodes CASSPTAVTGFYGYTF.

V usage is TRBV5-1 and J usage is TRBJ2-5, with 12 bases lining up with TRBD2. This CDR3 has 15 residues. The junction had 2 bases not matched to a gene; V was cut back by 3 bases and J by 2 bases. Germline lookup yields CDR1 SGHRS and CDR2 YFSETQ. The CDR3 region has the DNA TGCGCCAGCAGCTGGACTAGCGGGATGCAAGAGACCCAGTACTTC. Translating gives CASSWTSGMQETQYF.

This chain connects TRBV4-1 to TRBJ1-1, with 8 nucleotides matching TRBD1. Germline V lookup: CDR1 MGHRA, CDR2 YSYEKL. Losses at the gene ends were 3 bases for V and 4 bases for J; bases not matched to a gene: 10. This CDR3 has 16 amino acids. The CDR3 region is CASSQSSTGASTEAFF. DNA for the CDR3: TGCGCCAGCAGCCAGAGTTCGACAGGGGCAAGCACTGAAGCTTTCTTT.

This clone was found a few times. The chain uses TRBV25-1 and TRBJ2-2; the D gene is possibly TRBD2 (7 bases). Trimming removed 7 bases at V and 7 bases at J, with 13 bases between. There are 13 residues in the CDR3. CDR1 MGHDK and CDR2 SYGVNS come from the germline V gene. CDR3 in amino acids: CASKGGPGGELFF. DNA for the CDR3: TGTGCCAGCAAGGGGGGGCCAGGCGGGGAGCTGTTTTTT.

The chain is built from TRBV6-1 and TRBJ2-1, with D possibly TRBD2 on 6 matching bases. V was pared by 3 bases and J by 4 bases, with 10 bases between. The CDR3 has 14 residues. Germline-derived CDR1 and CDR2 are MNHNS and SASEGT. CDR3 protein: CASSEASAYNEQFF. In DNA, the CDR3 is TGTGCCAGCAGTGAGGCTAGCGCTTACAATGAGCAGTTCTTC.